The present entry profiles one T cell receptor beta chain with its context. Its antigen is undetermined. Trimming cost V 3 bases and J 5 bases; bases outside gene matches: 4. CDR1 and CDR2 (germline): MGHDK, SYGVNS. This CDR3 has 14 residues. This sample was taken from a study of response to subunit inactivated influenza vaccine. Study outcomes and limitations: That few new T cells are recruited by each seasonal influenza vaccination was the authors' suggestion.

From the RT-PCR reads, TCRdb called clonotypes with MiXCR, one entry per CDR3 protein. This table has around 480,000 distinct CDR3 sequences, more than 15% appearing once. The material sequenced was CD4+ T cells sorted from PBMCs, taken about 24 months after vaccination. The receptor comes from a man aged 50-75 years who received an inactivated influenza vaccine. V and J are TRBV25-1 and TRBJ2-7; 10 bases match TRBD2. The CDR3 DNA reads as TGTGCCAGCAGTGACAGCGGGGGGGCCCACGAGCAGTACTTC. Its protein is CASSDSGGAHEQYF.